This T cell receptor beta chain was captured in a study of radiotherapy plus CTLA-4 blockade in lung cancer. Study context: Across the patients, objective responses occurred in 18%, and disease control in approximately 30%.

Points from the study as a whole: Dynamics of early blood T cell clones, together with interferon-beta, were reportedly the best predictors of response.

The ends were cut back, 4 bases at V and 5 bases at J, with 20 bases in the middle. This CDR3 contains 16 residues. Germline-derived CDR1 and CDR2 are MGHDK and SYGVNS. To note about this clone: Its antigen is still unknown.

Method: immunoSEQ multiplex PCR; TCRdb's copy keeps in-frame clones and lacks some. This sample yields about 45,000 clones, of which 70% to 80% are seen a single time; approximately 8% belongs to the top ten. The V call is TRBV25-1, the J call TRBJ1-2; D perhaps matches TRBD1 (5 bases). This receptor was identified in a human donor with non-small cell lung cancer who had stable disease on radiotherapy plus ipilimumab. The material sequenced was peripheral blood, taken from a patient treated with radiotherapy plus ipilimumab. The CDR3: CASSAAPQTASYGYTF. CDR3 nucleotides: TGTGCCAGCAGTGCCGCCCCCCAGACAGCCTCGTATGGCTACACCTTC.